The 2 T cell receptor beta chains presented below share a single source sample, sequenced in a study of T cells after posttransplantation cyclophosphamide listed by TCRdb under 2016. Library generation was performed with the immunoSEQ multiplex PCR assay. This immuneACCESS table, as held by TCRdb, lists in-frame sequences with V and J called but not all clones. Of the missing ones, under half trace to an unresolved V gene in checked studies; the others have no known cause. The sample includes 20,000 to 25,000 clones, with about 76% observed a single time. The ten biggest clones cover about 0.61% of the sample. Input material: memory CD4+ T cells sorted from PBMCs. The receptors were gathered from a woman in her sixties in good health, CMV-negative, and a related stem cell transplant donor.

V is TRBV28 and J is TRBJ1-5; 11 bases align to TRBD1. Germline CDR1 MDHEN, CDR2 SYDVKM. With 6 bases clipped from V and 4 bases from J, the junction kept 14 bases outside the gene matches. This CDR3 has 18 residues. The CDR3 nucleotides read TGTGCCAGCAGCTCTACCGGGACAGGGGGTTCGGGTAATCAGCCCCAGCATTTT. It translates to CASSSTGTGGSGNQPQHF.

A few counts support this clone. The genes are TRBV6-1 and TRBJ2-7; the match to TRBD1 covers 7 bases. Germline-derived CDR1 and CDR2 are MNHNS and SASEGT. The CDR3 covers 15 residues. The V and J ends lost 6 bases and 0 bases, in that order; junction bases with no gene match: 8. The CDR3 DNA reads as TGTGCCAGCAGGTTTACAGGGGCCTCCTCCTACGAGCAGTACTTC. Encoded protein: CASRFTGASSYEQYF.